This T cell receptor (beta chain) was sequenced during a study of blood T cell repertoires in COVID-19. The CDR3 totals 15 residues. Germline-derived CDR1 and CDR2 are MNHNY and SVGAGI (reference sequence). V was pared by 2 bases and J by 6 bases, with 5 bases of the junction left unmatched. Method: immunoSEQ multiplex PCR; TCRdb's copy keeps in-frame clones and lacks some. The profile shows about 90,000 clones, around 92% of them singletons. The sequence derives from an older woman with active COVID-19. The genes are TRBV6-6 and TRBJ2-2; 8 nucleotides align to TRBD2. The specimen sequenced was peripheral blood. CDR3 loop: CASSYGGTSAGELFF. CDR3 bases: TGTGCCAGCAGTTACGGCGGGACTAGTGCCGGGGAGCTGTTTTTT.